This section outlines one TCR beta chain sequence together with its context. Its target is not known. This sample is part of a study of T cell responses to AZD1222 COVID-19 vaccine. TCRdb's copy holds only in-frame clones and misses some; the assay was immunoSEQ multiplex PCR. The table lists fewer than 200,000 clones, around 88% of them singletons. Whole-study findings and limits: Spike was spanned by vaccine-associated CD4 TCRs, which were dominant at 160-218 and 743-854.

This TCR was sampled from an adult who received the AZD1222 COVID-19 vaccine. Source: peripheral blood, taken 28 days after the second AZD1222 dose.

The CDR3, as DNA: TGTGCCAGCCTTGTGGGGGGATCTTGGGATTCACCCCTCCACTTT. This codes for CASLVGGSWDSPLHF. The chain carries TRBV6-5 and TRBJ1-6, with a weak D call TRBD1 (5 bases). This CDR3 contains 15 residues. V was trimmed by 8 bases and J by 8 bases, leaving 19 bases between them. CDR1 MNHEY and CDR2 SVGAGI come from the germline V gene.